The 13 T cell receptor beta chains below were found in one sample sequenced in a study of OX40 agonist ivuxolimab in advanced cancers. Profiling relied on immunoSEQ multiplex PCR, and the TCRdb table lists in-frame clones only, not all of them. The repertoire has 60,000 to 70,000 clones, approximately 90% of them found once; the top ten carry roughly 13%. Specimen: CD4+ or CD8+ T cells sorted from blood, collected in a trial of the OX40 agonist ivuxolimab. These receptors all stem from an adult with an advanced solid tumor such as melanoma, head and neck, liver or kidney cancer.

The J gene is TRBJ2-3, the V gene TRBV14; 10 nucleotides align to TRBD1. Germline V CDR1 and CDR2: SGHDN, FVKESK. V was pared by 4 bases and J by 5 bases, with 12 bases of the junction left unmatched. The CDR3 runs to 17 residues. CDR3 region: CASSRHWDRGGGDTQYF. Written as DNA, the CDR3 is TGTGCCAGCAGCCGCCACTGGGACAGGGGTGGCGGAGATACGCAGTATTTT. The variable domain in full, with the rest retrieved from reference TRBV14 and TRBJ2-3, is EAGVTQFPSHSVIEKGQTVTLRCDPISGHDNLYWYRRVMGKEIKFLLHFVKESKQDESGMPNNRFLAERTGGTYSTLKVQPAELEDSGVYFCASSRHWDRGGGDTQYFGPGTRLTVL.

J is TRBJ2-3 and V is TRBV10-3, with D uncertain. The germline CDR1 and CDR2 sequences are ENHRY and SYGVKD. CDR3 length equals 11 residues. Trimming took 4 bases from V and 6 from J, leaving 5 bases between them. In DNA form, the CDR3 reads TGTGCCATCAGTGGATTTGATACGCAGTATTTT. This gives the protein CAISGFDTQYF.

This chain links TRBV27 with TRBJ2-1, with a weak D call TRBD1 (5 bases). With 0 bases removed from V and 6 bases from J, the gap between germline ends came to 12 bases. Germline V CDR1 and CDR2: MNHEY, SMNVEV (reference sequence). The CDR3 has 15 residues. CDR3 sequence (DNA): TGTGCCAGCAGTTTATCGGCCAGGGTTGGCAATGAGCAGTTCTTC. This translates into CASSLSARVGNEQFF.

This chain joins TRBV13 and TRBJ2-7, with 9 bases identical to TRBD1. V dropped 5 bases and J dropped 5; count of bases not matched to a gene: 10. Germline V gene sequence: CDR1 PRHDT, CDR2 FYEKMQ (reference sequence). The CDR3 is made up of 15 amino acids. The DNA for the CDR3 is TGTGCCAGCAGCGCGCCGGGACAGGGAGCCCACGAGCAGTACTTC. It codes for CASSAPGQGAHEQYF.

This clone has a handful of counts. The rearrangement joins TRBV6-4 to TRBJ2-3; TRBD2 matches 11 bases. The CDR3 has 15 amino acids. The junction had 3 bases not matched to a gene; V was cut back by 3 bases and J by 4 bases. The V gene's germline CDR1 is MRHNA and CDR2 SNTAGT. This CDR3 is CASSELAGEPDTQYF. The CDR3 bases are TGTGCCAGCAGTGAACTAGCGGGAGAACCAGATACGCAGTATTTT.

The chain employs TRBV9 and TRBJ2-2, with D possibly TRBD2 on 5 matching bases. Germline assignment: CDR1 SGDLS and CDR2 YYNGEE. The CDR3 loop spans 16 amino acids. V was clipped by 0 bases and J by 3 bases, with 12 bases between them. CDR3 in DNA: TGTGCCAGCAGCGTAGCTACGGTGGGAGACACCGGGGAGCTGTTTTTT. This gives the protein CASSVATVGDTGELFF. Based on the CDR3 plus reference TRBV9 and TRBJ2-2, the full variable domain is DSGVTQTPKHLITATGQRVTLRCSPRSGDLSVYWYQQSLDQGLQFLIQYYNGEERAKGNILERFSAQQFPDLHSELNLSSLELGDSALYFCASSVATVGDTGELFFGEGSRLTVL.

The chain joins TRBV7-9 to TRBJ2-1; tentative D call: TRBD1 (6 bases). The CDR3 spans 15 residues. Germline CDR1 reads SEHNR; CDR2 reads FQNEAQ (reference sequence). The germline V and J ends were trimmed by 8 bases and 5 bases, with 19 bases remaining between them. This CDR3 reads CASGDQGSGDNEQFF. The CDR3 DNA sequence: TGTGCCAGCGGGGATCAGGGTTCAGGGGACAATGAGCAGTTCTTC. The entire variable domain, with the rest obtained from reference TRBV7-9 and TRBJ2-1, is as follows: DTGVSQNPRHKITKRGQNVTFRCDPISEHNRLYWYRQTLGQGPEFLTYFQNEAQLEKSRLLSDRFSAERPKGSFSTLEIQRTEQGDSAMYLCASGDQGSGDNEQFFGPGTRLTVL.

This clone was counted once. The V and J genes are TRBV14 and TRBJ2-7; 7 bases agree with TRBD1. J gave up 0 bases and V 0 bases, and 11 bases lay outside the gene matches. This CDR3 contains 18 residues. From germline, CDR1 is SGHDN and CDR2 FVKESK. CDR3 nucleotides: TGTGCCAGCAGCCAAGATAGATGGACCGGGACAGACTCCTACGAGCAGTACTTC. The encoded protein is CASSQDRWTGTDSYEQYF.

This rearrangement joins TRBV12-5 to TRBJ2-3; D not certain. V shed 0 bases and J shed 4 bases, with 5 bases lying between them. The CDR3 has 13 amino acids. CDR1 is LGHNT and CDR2 is FRNRAP in the germline V gene. The CDR3 spells CASGLVRSDTQYF. CDR3 nucleotide sequence: TGTGCTAGTGGTTTGGTACGTTCAGATACGCAGTATTTT.

V and J are TRBV11-2 and TRBJ1-1; D is unresolved. The CDR3 has 15 residues. Per germline, CDR1 SGHAT and CDR2 FQNNGV. V gave up 1 base and J gave up 1 base, with 10 bases separating them. CDR3 nucleotide sequence: TGTGCCAGCAGCTTAGTCGCACATGCGAACACTGAAGCTTTCTTT. Protein sequence: CASSLVAHANTEAFF.

J is TRBJ1-1 and V is TRBV28; 9 bases line up with TRBD1. Germline CDR1 and CDR2: MDHEN and SYDVKM. Germline trimming cut 3 bases from V and 3 bases from J; bases unmatched to any gene: 5. This CDR3 has 15 residues. DNA of the CDR3: TGTGCCAGCAGTTTGAACAGGGGGCGCGACACTGAAGCTTTCTTT. Its translation: CASSLNRGRDTEAFF.

This chain connects TRBV6-4 to TRBJ2-7; D not certain. V dropped 6 bases and J dropped 3 bases, with 15 bases sitting between them. The CDR3 covers 14 residues. Germline V gene data show CDR1 as MRHNA and CDR2 as SNTAGT. The CDR3 loop is CASSGPRRLYEQYF. In DNA, the CDR3 is TGTGCCAGCAGCGGACCCCGACGACTCTACGAGCAGTACTTC.

This clone was seen just once. CDR3 sequence: CASTKLDGGADTQYF. Here the CDR3 DNA reads TGTGCCAGCACCAAACTCGACGGGGGTGCAGATACGCAGTATTTT. This chain uses TRBV7-6 with TRBJ2-3, with a possible D match to TRBD2 (6 bases). CDR3 size: 15 residues. Germline CDR1 and CDR2: SGHVS and FNYEAQ. V lost 7 bases and J lost 4, with 18 bases in between.